Sequencing of this T cell receptor beta chain was carried out in a study of shared clonotypes between healthy human individuals. Study background: Three plates were used per donor for CD4 naive, three for CD4 memory, two for CD8 naive and one for CD8 memory. Findings and limits, study-wide: Among donors, sharing of clonotypes was expected to be affected by sequencing depth. Rarefaction demonstrated incomplete sorted-subset sequencing despite large depth.

Looked up from germline, CDR1 is KGHSH and CDR2 is LQKENI. The CDR3 covers 14 residues. The V gene lost 2 bases and the J gene lost 5 bases, with 12 bases spanning the gap. The assay was immunoSEQ multiplex PCR, and TCRdb's table has in-frame clones only and misses some. The sample carries about a million clones, about 75% recorded once. In regard to this clone: What it binds is not known.

The genes are TRBV18 and TRBJ1-2; D is perhaps TRBD1 (5 bases). The TCR originated in a man younger than 35 in good health. Sequences were obtained from memory CD4+ T cells sorted from blood. Subset specified: CD45RA-negative fraction. The CDR3 reads CASSPTGDTYGYTF. The DNA of the CDR3 is TGTGCCAGCTCACCAACAGGAGACACTTATGGCTACACCTTC.